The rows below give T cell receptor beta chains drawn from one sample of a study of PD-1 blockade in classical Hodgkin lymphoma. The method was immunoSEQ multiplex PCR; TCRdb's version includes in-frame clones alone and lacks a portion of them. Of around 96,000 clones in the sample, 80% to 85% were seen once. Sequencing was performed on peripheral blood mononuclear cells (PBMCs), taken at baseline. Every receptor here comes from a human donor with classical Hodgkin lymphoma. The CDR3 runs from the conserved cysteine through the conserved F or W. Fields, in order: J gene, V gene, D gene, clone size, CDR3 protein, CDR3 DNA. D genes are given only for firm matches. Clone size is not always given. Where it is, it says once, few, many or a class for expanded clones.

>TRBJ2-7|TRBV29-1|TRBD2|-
CSGAGGAGGYEQYF
TGCAGCGGAGCGGGGGGGGCGGGGGGGTACGAGCAGTACTTC
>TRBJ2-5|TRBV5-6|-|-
CASSLAKETQYF
TGTGCCAGCAGCTTGGCCAAGGAGACCCAGTACTTC
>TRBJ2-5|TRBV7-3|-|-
CASSLTGPETQYF
TGTGCCAGCAGCTTAACCGGTCCTGAGACCCAGTACTTC
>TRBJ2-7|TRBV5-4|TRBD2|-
CAITDRASGSPSYEQYF
TGTGCCATCACGGACAGAGCTAGCGGGAGCCCCTCCTACGAGCAGTACTTC
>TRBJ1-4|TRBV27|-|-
CASSLFEGQAKKLFF
TGTGCCAGCAGTTTATTCGAGGGGCAGGCGAAAAAACTGTTTTTT
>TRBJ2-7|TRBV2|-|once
CASTGGLDYEQYF
TGTGCCAGCACTGGGGGATTGGACTACGAGCAGTACTTC
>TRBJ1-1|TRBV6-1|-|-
CASSEARATEAFF
TGTGCCAGCAGTGAAGCCAGGGCCACTGAAGCTTTCTTT
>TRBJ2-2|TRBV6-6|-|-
CASSNGGELFF
TGTGCCAGCAGTAACGGAGGGGAGCTGTTTTTT
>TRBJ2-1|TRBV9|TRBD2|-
CASSVAGGSYNEQFF
TGTGCCAGCAGCGTAGCGGGAGGCTCCTACAATGAGCAGTTCTTC
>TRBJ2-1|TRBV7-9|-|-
CASSPPGDGRFEQFF
TGTGCCAGCAGCCCACCGGGAGATGGGCGCTTTGAGCAGTTCTTC
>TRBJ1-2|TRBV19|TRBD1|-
CASSPTPQGANGYTF
TGTGCCAGTAGTCCGACCCCACAGGGGGCGAATGGCTACACCTTC
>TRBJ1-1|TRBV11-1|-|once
CASSLAGPMNTEAFF
TGTGCCAGCAGCTTAGCGGGGCCGATGAACACTGAAGCTTTCTTT
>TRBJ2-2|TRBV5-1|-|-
CASSLDGGTGELFF
TGCGCCAGCAGCCTGGACGGGGGAACCGGGGAGCTGTTTTTT
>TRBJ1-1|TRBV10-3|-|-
CAISVEENTEAFF
TGTGCCATCAGTGTTGAGGAGAACACTGAAGCTTTCTTT
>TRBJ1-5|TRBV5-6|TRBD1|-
CASSRYGQVLGQPQHF
TGTGCCAGCAGCCGTTATGGACAGGTTCTAGGTCAGCCCCAGCATTTT
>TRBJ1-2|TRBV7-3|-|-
CASSPTGSGLYTF
TGTGCCAGCAGCCCGACAGGCTCGGGTCTCTACACCTTC
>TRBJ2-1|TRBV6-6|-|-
CASSYSGAPVSNEQFF
TGTGCCAGCAGTTACTCGGGGGCCCCCGTCTCCAATGAGCAGTTCTTC
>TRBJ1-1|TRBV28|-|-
CASSRAPGGDTEAFF
TGTGCCAGCAGTCGGGCCCCGGGAGGAGACACTGAAGCTTTCTTT
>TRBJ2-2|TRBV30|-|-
CAWKRGQSTGELFF
TGTGCCTGGAAGAGGGGCCAGAGCACCGGGGAGCTGTTTTTT
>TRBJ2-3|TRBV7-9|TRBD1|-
CASSPPRGFTDTQYF
TGTGCCAGCAGCCCGCCCAGGGGGTTCACAGATACGCAGTATTTT
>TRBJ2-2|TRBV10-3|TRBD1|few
CAITQGGWASGTGELFF
TGTGCCATCACCCAAGGGGGCTGGGCTTCCGGCACCGGGGAGCTGTTTTTT
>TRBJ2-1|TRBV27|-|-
CASSSLGGQPGNEQFF
TGTGCCAGCAGTTCCCTGGGGGGACAACCGGGCAATGAGCAGTTCTTC
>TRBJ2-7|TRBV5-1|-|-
CASSLQGGEQYF
TGCGCCAGCAGCTTACAGGGAGGCGAGCAGTACTTC
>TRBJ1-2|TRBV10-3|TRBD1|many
CAISGQGLLGYTF
TGTGCCATCAGCGGACAGGGGCTTCTCGGCTACACCTTC
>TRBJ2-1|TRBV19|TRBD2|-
CASSAGTLAGGPETYNEQFF
TGTGCCAGTAGCGCCGGGACACTAGCGGGAGGGCCCGAGACCTACAATGAGCAGTTCTTC
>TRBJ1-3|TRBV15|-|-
CATSRNPGPGGGNTIYF
TGTGCCACCAGCAGAAACCCCGGGCCCGGCGGTGGAAACACCATATATTTT
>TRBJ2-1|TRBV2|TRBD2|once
CASRREREDHNEQFF
TGTGCCAGCAGAAGGGAGCGGGAGGACCACAATGAGCAGTTCTTC
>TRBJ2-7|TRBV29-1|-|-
CSATQGGHEQYF
TGCAGCGCCACTCAGGGGGGCCACGAGCAGTACTTC
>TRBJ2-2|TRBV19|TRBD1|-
CASISWDRGLTGELFF
TGTGCCAGTATTTCGTGGGACAGGGGGCTTACCGGGGAGCTGTTTTTT
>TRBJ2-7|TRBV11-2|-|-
CASSHGYEQYF
TGTGCCAGCAGCCATGGGTACGAGCAGTACTTC
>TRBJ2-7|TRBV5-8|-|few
CASVPVSEQYF
TGTGCCAGCGTGCCGGTATCCGAGCAGTACTTC
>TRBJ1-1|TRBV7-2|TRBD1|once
CASSRDSINTEAFF
TGTGCCAGCAGCCGGGACAGTATTAACACTGAAGCTTTCTTT
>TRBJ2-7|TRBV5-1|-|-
CASSLDYGRGPSEQYF
TGCGCCAGCAGCTTGGATTACGGGAGGGGGCCAAGCGAGCAGTACTTC
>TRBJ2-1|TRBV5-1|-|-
CASSLDPGGEQFF
TGCGCCAGCAGCTTGGACCCGGGCGGTGAGCAGTTCTTC
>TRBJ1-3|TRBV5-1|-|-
CASSFDNSGNTIYF
TGCGCCAGCAGCTTCGACAACTCTGGAAACACCATATATTTT
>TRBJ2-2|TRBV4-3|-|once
CASSREALAGELFF
TGCGCCAGCAGCCGGGAGGCTCTAGCCGGGGAGCTGTTTTTT
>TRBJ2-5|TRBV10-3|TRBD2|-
CAISVLAQRETQYF
TGTGCCATCAGTGTACTAGCGCAGAGAGAGACCCAGTACTTC
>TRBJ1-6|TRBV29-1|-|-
CSVTTGTANSPLHF
TGCAGCGTTACCACCGGGACGGCCAATTCACCCCTCCACTTT
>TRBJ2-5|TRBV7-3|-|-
CASSLREKETQYF
TGTGCCAGCAGCTTAAGAGAGAAAGAGACCCAGTACTTC
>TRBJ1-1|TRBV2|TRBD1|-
CASSGSGTANTEAFF
TGTGCCAGCAGTGGTTCCGGGACAGCGAACACTGAAGCTTTCTTT
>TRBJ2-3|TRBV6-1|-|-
CASSDDRRGTDTQYF
TGTGCCAGCAGCGATGACAGGAGAGGCACAGATACGCAGTATTTT
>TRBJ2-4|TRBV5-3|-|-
CARSFTDPERYF
TGTGCCAGAAGCTTCACCGACCCCGAGAGGTACTTC
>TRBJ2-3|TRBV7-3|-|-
CASSRPGTDTDTQYF
TGTGCCAGCAGCCGACCCGGGACCGACACAGATACGCAGTATTTT
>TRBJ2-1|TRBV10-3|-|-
CAISDAVGGGSSYNEQFF
TGTGCCATCAGTGACGCCGTGGGGGGCGGGAGCTCCTACAATGAGCAGTTCTTC
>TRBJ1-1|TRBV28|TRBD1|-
CASSERGQGEAFF
TGTGCCAGCAGTGAAAGGGGACAGGGGGAAGCTTTCTTT
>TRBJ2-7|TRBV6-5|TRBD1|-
CASSPGTGDYEQYF
TGTGCCAGCAGTCCCGGGACAGGGGACTACGAGCAGTACTTC
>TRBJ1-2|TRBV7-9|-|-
CASSPLGIYGYTF
TGTGCCAGCAGCCCCCTCGGGATCTATGGCTACACCTTC
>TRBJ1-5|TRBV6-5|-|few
CASSYKDSNQPQHF
TGTGCCAGCAGTTACAAGGATAGCAATCAGCCCCAGCATTTT
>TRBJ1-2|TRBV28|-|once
CASSLTPRMDGYTF
TGTGCCAGCAGTTTAACTCCCAGGATGGATGGCTACACCTTC
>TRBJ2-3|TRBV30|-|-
CAWSVGSSDDTQYF
TGTGCCTGGAGTGTAGGGTCTAGCGATGATACGCAGTATTTT
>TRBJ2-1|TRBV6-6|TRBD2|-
CASSYFSGTSYNEQFF
TGTGCCAGCAGTTACTTTAGCGGGACCTCCTACAATGAGCAGTTCTTC
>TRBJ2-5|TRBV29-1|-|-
CSGWRGKETQYF
TGCAGCGGCTGGCGAGGGAAAGAGACCCAGTACTTC